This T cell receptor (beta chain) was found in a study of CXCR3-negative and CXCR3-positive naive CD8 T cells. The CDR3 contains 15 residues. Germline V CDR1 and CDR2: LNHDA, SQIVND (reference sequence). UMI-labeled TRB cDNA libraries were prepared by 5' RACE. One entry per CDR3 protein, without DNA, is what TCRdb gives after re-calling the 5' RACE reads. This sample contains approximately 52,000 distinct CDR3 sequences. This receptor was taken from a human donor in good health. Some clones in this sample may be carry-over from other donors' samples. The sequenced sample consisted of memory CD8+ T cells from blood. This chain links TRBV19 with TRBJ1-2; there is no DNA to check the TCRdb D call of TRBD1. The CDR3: CASSITIRDRAGYTF.